The clone carrying this T cell receptor beta chain showed up just once. This sample is drawn from a study of technical replicates of blood from a handful of donors. Using immunoSEQ multiplex PCR, the repertoire was profiled, and TCRdb retains in-frame clones only, with some absent. The top ten clones hold over 0.2% of a sample with around 72,000 clones, approximately 98% of them seen once. The sequence was obtained from a human donor in good health. Sequencing was done on a sample of T cells isolated from PBMCs.

The CDR3 DNA sequence: TGTGCCAGCAGCCAAGGGGCGCTGTTTGGGCTAGCGGATAAAAGGCAGTTCTTC. Protein product: CASSQGALFGLADKRQFF. V is TRBV4-2 and J is TRBJ2-1, with 7 bases aligning to TRBD2. Germline CDR1 and CDR2: LGHNA and YNFKEQ. With V trimmed by 1 base and J by 12 bases, 21 bases remained unmatched. The CDR3 has 18 amino acids.